The clone carrying this T cell receptor (beta chain) has more than one count but fewer than ten. Antigen: not known. The data were taken from a study of vaccination and CD4 T cells after COVID-19. In the study overall: Blood was drawn a median around 73 days post second dose, range 14 to 241. The stimulus for the cells was overlapping spike peptides derived from SARS-CoV-2, HCoV-NL63, HCoV-OC43 and HCoV-229E.

An Oncomine TCR Beta short-read assay was used to sequence the DNA from cultured CD4+ T cells. Using its own MiXCR run on the PCR reads, TCRdb lists one record per CDR3 protein. The repertoire includes about 17,000 distinct CDR3 sequences, over 65% of them detected once, and about 16% sits in the top ten. Overall study findings and caveats: Convalescent patients' vaccine-specific clones were spike mono-reactive in 304 of 307 cases. Data came from relatively few convalescent patients and lacked early post-infection timepoints.

V was pared by 4 bases and J by 1 base, with 22 bases between. The germline gives CDR1 MNHEY, CDR2 SVGAGI. CDR3 size: 18 residues. Treatment: approximately 9-day PBMC culture with coronavirus spike peptide pools or control peptides (ViraFEST assay). The V call is TRBV6-5, the J call TRBJ2-5, with TRBD2 as a possible D gene (6 bases). The sample consisted of CD4+ T cells from blood, cultured in vitro. The receptor was derived from a human donor who had recovered from COVID-19. The CDR3 DNA reads TGTGCCAGCAGTTCGTCGATATCCCTCGGGAGTCGCCAAGAGACCCAGTACTTC. Amino acid sequence: CASSSSISLGSRQETQYF.